This note documents a single T cell receptor beta chain sequence. Its specificity is unknown. One end of the junction fails to match germline, which may point to a read error. The sample is drawn from a study of T cell repertoires in cytomegalovirus infection. Study results and limitations: Dominating the ex vivo response were TCR beta clonotypes that were CMV-specific and HLA-C-restricted.

This CDR3 is built from 14 residues. One entry per CDR3 protein, called by TCRdb with MiXCR from the reads. The sample lists roughly 500,000 distinct CDR3 sequences, roughly a third seen once, with roughly 16% in the top ten. Sequencing was performed on cultured PBMCs, taken from culture after CMV antigen stimulation. This TCR was sampled from a human donor in good health (CMV status not recorded). Some clones in this sample may be carry-over from other donors' samples. The chain carries TRBV12-3 or TRBV12-4 and TRBJ2-5; TRBD2 agrees at 7 bases. The CDR3 bases are TGTACCAGCAGCCCTGGGGGGGTGCAAGAGACCCAGTACTTC. Protein: CTSSPGGVQETQYF.